This T cell receptor (beta chain) was recovered during a study of response to subunit inactivated influenza vaccine. The study, taken as a whole, reports: The authors put forward the suggestion that each seasonal influenza vaccination may bring in only a limited number of new T cells.

CDR3 length equals 14 residues. CDR1 MNHEY and CDR2 SMNVEV come from the germline V gene (reference sequence). J lost 5 bases, V lost 5 bases, and 5 bases had no gene match. A word on this clonotype: Its antigen is not identified.

TCRdb redid the calling of the RT-PCR reads with MiXCR, one entry per CDR3 protein. The sample lists 600,000 to 850,000 distinct CDR3 sequences, 11% to 15% seen once, with 7.6% in the top ten. This TCR was recovered from a man aged 45-65 years who received an inactivated influenza vaccine. The rearrangement uses TRBV27 and TRBJ2-5; TRBD2 matches at 10 bases. Here the sequenced sample was PBMCs from blood, taken approximately 15 days before vaccination. As DNA, the CDR3 is TGTGCCAGCAGTCCTAGCGGGAGTGAGGAGACCCAGTACTTC. This translates into CASSPSGSEETQYF.